Presented here are 24 T cell receptor beta chains from one specimen sequenced in a study of Ad26.COV2.S vaccination and SARS-CoV-2 variants. Treatment described: roughly 20 received Ad26.COV2.S at low or high dose, single or two shots; a few received placebo; per-sample allocation not given. Specimen acquisition occurred on day 63 following the initial vaccine or placebo injection. Profiling relied on immunoSEQ multiplex PCR, and the TCRdb table lists in-frame clones only, not all of them. The sample consists of more than 300,000 clones, 86% of them appearing once. The input for sequencing was peripheral blood, taken in a trial of Ad26.COV2.S vaccine versus placebo. All receptors come from a person between 18 and 59 years old who received the Ad26.COV2.S COVID-19 vaccine or a placebo.

The rearrangement uses TRBV21-1 and TRBJ2-7; TRBD1 reflects the table's D call only, with no check against the DNA. TRBV21-1 is labeled a pseudogene. The CDR3 has 17 amino acids. The CDR3: CASSKVSLQGVPREQYF. For the CDR3, the DNA is TGTGCCAGCAGCAAAGTTTCTCTACAGGGGGTGCCTCGCGAGCAGTACTTC.

The chain uses TRBV18 and TRBJ1-2; 8 bases align to TRBD1. J was trimmed by 3 bases and V by 3 bases; bases with no gene match: 3. Per the germline V gene, CDR1 is KGHSH and CDR2 is LQKENI. This CDR3 has 14 residues. The CDR3 DNA is TGTGCCAGCTCACCGGGACAGGTCGACTATGGCTACACCTTC. This sequence encodes CASSPGQVDYGYTF.

The rearrangement uses TRBV5-1 and TRBJ1-1; 8 bases line up with TRBD1. This CDR3 is built from 16 residues. CDR1 is SGHRS and CDR2 is YFSETQ in the germline V gene. V dropped 6 bases and J dropped 1; count of bases not matched to a gene: 11. The CDR3 sequence: CASTFVAGQGNTEAFF. CDR3 sequence (DNA): TGCGCCAGCACCTTTGTGGCCGGACAGGGGAACACTGAAGCTTTCTTT. Full variable domain (outside the CDR3, taken from reference TRBV5-1 and TRBJ1-1): KAGVTQTPRYLIKTRGQQVTLSCSPISGHRSVSWYQQTPGQGLQFLFEYFSETQRNKGNFPGRFSGRQFSNSRSEMNVSTLELGDSALYLCASTFVAGQGNTEAFFGQGTRLTVV.

The chain links TRBV6-5 to TRBJ2-7; tentatively, D is TRBD2 (5 bases). CDR3 length: 11 residues. The V end lost 6 bases, the J end lost 7 bases, and 10 bases lay between the germline ends. Germline V CDR1 and CDR2: MNHEY, SVGAGI. The CDR3 spells CASRGVGEQYF. DNA of the CDR3: TGTGCCAGCAGGGGAGTGGGAGAGCAGTACTTC.

The rearrangement uses TRBV3-1 (or the pseudogene TRBV3-2) and TRBJ2-3; D is perhaps TRBD2 (6 bases). V lost 4 bases, J lost 2 bases, and 13 bases lay in between. The CDR3 contains 15 residues. Germline V gene lookup returns CDR1 LGHDT and CDR2 YNNKEL (reference sequence). This CDR3 is CASSLRRGTTDTQYF. CDR3 nucleotides: TGTGCCAGCAGCCTTCGGCGCGGGACCACAGATACGCAGTATTTT.

This clone was detected once. The rearrangement uses TRBV5-1 and TRBJ2-1, with D hard to call. Germline-derived CDR1 and CDR2 are SGHRS and YFSETQ. The V end lost 2 bases, the J end lost 7 bases, and 13 bases lay between the germline ends. This CDR3 comprises 14 residues. The CDR3 coding sequence is TGCGCCAGCAGCTTCAACGATGGTGGGAATGAGCAGTTCTTC. Translating it yields CASSFNDGGNEQFF.

In DNA form, the CDR3 reads TGTGCCAGCAGCGACAGGGTCGTCACAGATACGCAGTATTTT. It codes for CASSDRVVTDTQYF. V gene TRBV21-1 combines with J gene TRBJ2-3; the D call TRBD1 from the table was never checked on the DNA. TRBV21-1 is assigned pseudogene status. The CDR3 is 14 residues long.

The chain has TRBV7-3 and TRBJ2-1; the match to TRBD1 covers 7 bases. The CDR3 consists of 13 residues. J gave up 7 bases and V 2 bases, and 2 bases lay outside the gene matches. Looked up from germline, CDR1 is SGHTA and CDR2 is FQGTGA. This CDR3 reads CASSLRGQNEQFF. The CDR3 DNA reads TGTGCCAGCAGCTTACGGGGACAGAATGAGCAGTTCTTC.

The rearrangement links TRBV2 to TRBJ2-5, with D maybe TRBD1 (5 bases). The V and J ends lost 6 bases and 2 bases respectively, with 7 bases between them. The germline V gene has CDR1 SNHLY and CDR2 FYNNEI. CDR3 size: 12 residues. CDR3 protein: CASRRQQETQYF. In DNA, the CDR3 is TGTGCCAGCAGGAGACAGCAAGAGACCCAGTACTTC.

J is TRBJ1-4 and V is TRBV19; possible D gene TRBD1, 5 bases. There are 16 residues in the CDR3. Germline CDR1 and CDR2: LNHDA and SQIVND (reference sequence). Trimming shortened V by 6 bases and J by 7 bases, and 21 bases separated the two germline ends. The DNA for the CDR3 is TGTGCCAGTAGGGACGCCGGCGGGGGAGTGAGTGAAAAACTGTTTTTT. This sequence encodes CASRDAGGGVSEKLFF.

The chain is built from TRBV10-3 and TRBJ2-1; 7 bases are a match to TRBD1. There are 15 residues in the CDR3. Trimming removed 2 bases from V and 2 bases from J; junction bases left unmatched: 3. CDR1 is ENHRY and CDR2 is SYGVKD in the germline V gene. The CDR3 region is CAISEGTATYNEQFF. CDR3 DNA sequence: TGTGCCATCAGTGAGGGGACAGCGACCTACAATGAGCAGTTCTTC.

The CDR3 reads CASSSTDRAYTEAFF. CDR3 coding DNA: TGTGCCAGCAGCTCCACCGACAGGGCTTACACTGAAGCTTTCTTT. The chain is built from TRBV5-8 and TRBJ1-1, with 7 bases matching TRBD1. Germline assignment: CDR1 SGHTS and CDR2 YDEGEE. J was trimmed by 3 bases and V by 3 bases; bases with no gene match: 8. There are 15 residues in the CDR3.

V usage is TRBV11-2 and J usage is TRBJ2-7, with 7 bases matching TRBD2. The germline V gene has CDR1 SGHAT and CDR2 FQNNGV. The CDR3 is 12 residues long. With V trimmed by 3 bases and J by 5 bases, 1 base remained unmatched. The CDR3 coding sequence is TGTGCCAGCAGCTTGGGGGGGAACGAGCAGTACTTC. Translating gives CASSLGGNEQYF.

This clone was detected ten times or more. The V gene is TRBV7-9, the J gene TRBJ2-2; D is perhaps TRBD1 (5 bases). This CDR3 spans 12 amino acids. Trimming took 8 bases from V and 7 from J, leaving 11 bases between them. Germline V CDR1 and CDR2: SEHNR, FQNEAQ (reference sequence). Written as DNA, the CDR3 is TGTGCCAGCTCAGGGCTGGGCGGGGAGCTGTTTTTT. Encoded protein: CASSGLGGELFF.

The chain uses TRBV28 and TRBJ1-2; tentative D call: TRBD1 (5 bases). The length of the CDR3 is 14 residues. Per the germline V gene, CDR1 is MDHEN and CDR2 is SYDVKM. V was cut by 6 bases and J by 0 bases, with 11 bases left in between. This chain's CDR3 is CASRLGTANYGYTF. The CDR3 nucleotides read TGTGCCAGCAGATTAGGGACGGCTAACTATGGCTACACCTTC.

The chain joins TRBV7-3 to TRBJ2-3; tentatively, D is TRBD2 (5 bases). This CDR3 comprises 16 residues. Germline V CDR1 and CDR2: SGHTA, FQGTGA. Trimming took off 4 bases at V and 4 bases at J, with 18 bases between the two ends. This CDR3 is CASSSLGLYPPDTQYF. The CDR3 DNA is TGTGCCAGCAGCTCCCTCGGACTCTATCCCCCAGATACGCAGTATTTT.

The chain has TRBV28 and TRBJ1-1; D uncertain. Germline CDR1 MDHEN, CDR2 SYDVKM. The CDR3 is 11 amino acids. The V gene lost 2 bases and the J gene lost 5 bases, with 3 bases spanning the gap. CDR3 nucleotide sequence: TGTGCCAGCAGTTTAATGACTGAAGCTTTCTTT. Residues: CASSLMTEAFF.

This chain joins TRBV18 and TRBJ1-5, with a weak D call TRBD1 (6 bases). Germline lookup yields CDR1 KGHSH and CDR2 LQKENI. V lost 3 bases, J lost 10 bases, and 22 bases lay in between. This CDR3 is 16 amino acids long. The CDR3 region has the DNA TGTGCCAGCTCACCCCAAGGACAGACCTCCGTCGAACCCCAGCATTTT. Encoded protein: CASSPQGQTSVEPQHF.

J is TRBJ1-4 and V is TRBV4-2; tentative D call: TRBD1 (5 bases). The germline CDR1 and CDR2 sequences are LGHNA and YNFKEQ. The CDR3 is made up of 16 amino acids. Trimming left V 4 bases short and J 13 bases short, with 25 bases between. The CDR3 DNA is TGTGCCAGCAGCCCAGAATCAGCCTTGGACATTTTCTCACTGTTTTTT. It is translated as CASSPESALDIFSLFF.

V gene TRBV7-9 combines with J gene TRBJ2-5, with D unclear. V dropped 1 base and J dropped 3 bases, with 9 bases sitting between them. Germline V gene data show CDR1 as SEHNR and CDR2 as FQNEAQ (reference sequence). The CDR3 has 14 residues. The CDR3 here is CASSLGSLKETQYF. CDR3 sequence (DNA): TGTGCCAGCAGCTTAGGAAGCTTGAAAGAGACCCAGTACTTC.

The chain has TRBV4-1 and TRBJ2-3, with D possibly TRBD1 on 5 matching bases. This CDR3 region has 16 residues. CDR1 is MGHRA and CDR2 is YSYEKL in the germline V gene. Trimming took off 0 bases at V and 0 bases at J, with 10 bases between the two ends. The CDR3 DNA sequence: TGCGCCAGCAGCCAAGACAGGGCCACTAGCACAGATACGCAGTATTTT. This encodes CASSQDRATSTDTQYF.

This clone was seen a few times. The CDR3 region is CSASLQGEGYTF. DNA of the CDR3: TGCAGTGCTAGTCTACAGGGGGAAGGCTACACCTTC. This chain uses TRBV20-1 with TRBJ1-2; 8 bases match TRBD1. The CDR3 runs 12 residues. V shed 3 bases and J 8 bases; nucleotides not matched to a gene: 5. Germline V gene data show CDR1 as DFQATT and CDR2 as SNEGSKA (reference sequence).

V and J are TRBV5-1 and TRBJ2-3; maybe TRBD1 (6 bases). Germline-derived CDR1 and CDR2 are SGHRS and YFSETQ. The germline V and J ends were trimmed by 3 bases and 2 bases, with 25 bases remaining between them. The length of the CDR3 is 19 residues. As DNA, the CDR3 is TGCGCCAGCAGCTATCATACAGGGTATCAAATCGGAAACACAGATACGCAGTATTTT. This translates into CASSYHTGYQIGNTDTQYF.

The table lists this clone with a few counts. The chain joins TRBV5-1 to TRBJ2-2; 7 nucleotides match TRBD1. Trimming removed 4 bases from V and 5 bases from J; junction bases left unmatched: 8. The germline V gene has CDR1 SGHRS and CDR2 YFSETQ. This CDR3 contains 15 residues. CDR3 in DNA: TGCGCCAGCAGCGGCAAAGCCAGGGGGACCGGGGAGCTGTTTTTT. The encoded protein is CASSGKARGTGELFF. The full variable domain, rest sourced from reference TRBV5-1 and TRBJ2-2, is KAGVTQTPRYLIKTRGQQVTLSCSPISGHRSVSWYQQTPGQGLQFLFEYFSETQRNKGNFPGRFSGRQFSNSRSEMNVSTLELGDSALYLCASSGKARGTGELFFGEGSRLTVL.